Listed here are 16 T cell receptor beta chains from one sample, sequenced in a study of control samples from healthy donors and cancer patients. Profiling relied on immunoSEQ multiplex PCR, and the TCRdb table lists in-frame clones only, not all of them. The data hold approximately 150,000 clones, with 91% observed a single time. The sample comprised blood. These receptors came from a man aged 18 to 30 in good health.

V gene TRBV5-4 combines with J gene TRBJ1-6, with a possible D match to TRBD1 (6 bases). Germline CDR1 reads SGHNT; CDR2 reads YYREEE (reference sequence). Between the trimmed V and J ends, which lost 4 bases and 7 bases, there was a span of 15 bases. The CDR3 has 15 residues. CDR3 sequence reads: CASSAQQGLNSPLHF. CDR3 DNA: TGTGCCAGCAGCGCTCAACAGGGTTTGAATTCACCCCTCCACTTT.

The CDR3 DNA follows: TGTGCCAGCTCCAAGCTCGGGAGCACAGATACGCAGTATTTT. Protein sequence: CASSKLGSTDTQYF. This sequence joins TRBV7-6 and TRBJ2-3; the D is unclear. V was cut by 8 bases and J by 0 bases, with 12 bases left in between. Germline V CDR1 and CDR2: SGHVS, FNYEAQ. The CDR3 consists of 14 residues.

In DNA form, the CDR3 reads TGCGCCAGCAGCTTTGAGGGGGCGAATGGCTACACCTTC. Amino acids: CASSFEGANGYTF. J is TRBJ1-2 and V is TRBV5-1, with 7 bases lining up with TRBD1. The CDR3 has 13 residues. Per germline, CDR1 SGHRS and CDR2 YFSETQ. The V and J ends lost 2 bases and 6 bases, in that order; junction bases with no gene match: 4.

The chain has TRBV18 and TRBJ2-5; the D is unclear. Germline CDR1 reads KGHSH; CDR2 reads LQKENI. Trimming removed 0 bases at V and 2 bases at J, with 10 bases between. This CDR3 has 15 amino acids. The chain's CDR3 is CASSPPMGQQETQYF. Written as DNA, the CDR3 is TGTGCCAGCTCACCACCTATGGGCCAGCAAGAGACCCAGTACTTC.

The chain joins TRBV4-1 to TRBJ1-4; tentative D call: TRBD1 (5 bases). Trimming pared 3 bases from V and 7 bases from J, leaving 12 bases between. This CDR3 spans 14 amino acids. The germline CDR1 and CDR2 sequences are MGHRA and YSYEKL. The CDR3 DNA follows: TGCGCCAGCAGCCATACGCAGGGAAGTGAAAAACTGTTTTTT. Translated: CASSHTQGSEKLFF.

V is TRBV27 and J is TRBJ1-5; 7 positions agree with TRBD1. Germline CDR1 is MNHEY and CDR2 is SMNVEV (reference sequence). Trimming took 4 bases from V and 0 from J; bases not matched to a gene: 3. The CDR3 extends over 15 amino acids. The CDR3 sequence: CASSSGTDSNQPQHF. DNA for the CDR3: TGTGCCAGCAGTTCGGGGACAGATAGCAATCAGCCCCAGCATTTT.

The chain employs TRBV28 and TRBJ1-1; 9 nucleotides agree with TRBD1. CDR3 length: 15 residues. The J segment lost 3 bases and the V segment lost 8 bases, leaving 10 bases of the junction unmatched. In germline, CDR1 is MDHEN, CDR2 SYDVKM. This chain's CDR3 is CASGSGTGSHTEAFF. The CDR3 coding sequence is TGTGCCAGCGGATCCGGGACAGGGTCGCACACTGAAGCTTTCTTT.

The genes are TRBV3-1 (or the pseudogene TRBV3-2) and TRBJ2-7; D gene unclear. The CDR3 spans 14 residues. V lost 5 bases, J lost 1 base, and 12 bases lay in between. CDR1 LGHDT and CDR2 YNNKEL come from the germline V gene (reference sequence). The CDR3 sequence: CASSAHVISYEQYF. CDR3 bases: TGTGCCAGCAGCGCGCATGTCATTTCCTACGAGCAGTACTTC.

The gene calls are TRBV18 and TRBJ1-3; D may be TRBD1 (5 bases). V lost 3 bases and J 3 bases, leaving 6 bases between the germline ends. This CDR3 comprises 13 residues. Germline-derived CDR1 and CDR2 are KGHSH and LQKENI. In nucleotides, the CDR3 is TGTGCCAGCTCACCTCAGGGTGGAAACACCATATATTTT. It specifies CASSPQGGNTIYF. Using reference TRBV18 and TRBJ1-3 for the parts outside the CDR3, the full variable domain is NAGVMQNPRHLVRRRGQEARLRCSPMKGHSHVYWYRQLPEEGLKFMVYLQKENIIDESGMPKERFSAEFPKEGPSILRIQQVVRGDSAAYFCASSPQGGNTIYFGEGSWLTVV.

The chain couples TRBV4-2 to TRBJ2-1; tentatively, D is TRBD2 (6 bases). The CDR3 covers 16 residues. CDR1 is LGHNA, CDR2 YNFKEQ, per germline. The germline V and J ends were trimmed by 5 bases and 7 bases, with 21 bases remaining between them. In DNA form, the CDR3 reads TGTGCCAGCAGCATCCTCCTCCAGCGCGGAGGGAATGAGCAGTTCTTC. Its protein is CASSILLQRGGNEQFF.

V is TRBV25-1 and J is TRBJ2-3; D unclear. V was clipped by 7 bases and J by 3 bases, with 8 bases between them. The germline V gene encodes CDR1 MGHDK and CDR2 SYGVNS. The CDR3 is 12 amino acids. CDR3: CASKTYTDTQYF. The DNA of the CDR3 is TGTGCCAGCAAAACCTATACAGATACGCAGTATTTT. Together with reference TRBV25-1 and TRBJ2-3, the CDR3 gives the full variable domain: EADIYQTPRYLVIGTGKKITLECSQTMGHDKMYWYQQDPGMELHLIHYSYGVNSTEKGDLSSESTVSRIRTEHFPLTLESARPSHTSQYLCASKTYTDTQYFGPGTRLTVL.

This clone was seen just once. The chain uses TRBV5-4 and TRBJ2-3, with TRBD2 identical over 11 bases. With V trimmed by 0 bases and J by 6 bases, 9 bases remained unmatched. Germline CDR1 reads SGHNT; CDR2 reads YYREEE (reference sequence). The CDR3 consists of 17 residues. CDR3 sequence: CASSLALAGGIADTQYF. In DNA, the CDR3 is TGTGCCAGCAGCTTGGCTCTAGCGGGGGGCATTGCCGATACGCAGTATTTT.

The chain has TRBV19 and TRBJ2-7; 7 nucleotides line up with TRBD1. V lost 4 bases and J lost 3; bases outside the gene matches: 9. The CDR3 runs to 15 residues. The germline V gene encodes CDR1 LNHDA and CDR2 SQIVND (reference sequence). CDR3 in amino acids: CASSNSDRVIYEQYF. CDR3 in DNA: TGTGCCAGTAGTAACTCCGACAGGGTGATCTACGAGCAGTACTTC.

The chain joins TRBV7-9 to TRBJ1-1; TRBD1 matches 10 bases. Germline CDR1 reads SEHNR; CDR2 reads FQNEAQ (reference sequence). V shed 5 bases, J shed 5 bases, and the junction held 8 bases outside the gene matches. The CDR3 is 15 residues long. The CDR3 bases are TGTGCCAGCAGCACAGACAGGGGGCGCGGAACTGAAGCTTTCTTT. It is translated as CASSTDRGRGTEAFF.

This clone appeared once. The rearrangement links TRBV10-3 to TRBJ2-7; TRBD2 agrees at 8 bases. Per germline, CDR1 ENHRY and CDR2 SYGVKD. J was trimmed by 0 bases and V by 2 bases; bases with no gene match: 12. The CDR3 length is 18 residues. CDR3 sequence reads: CAISEGAGGGLNSYEQYF. The CDR3, as DNA: TGTGCCATCAGTGAGGGGGCGGGGGGCGGATTAAACTCCTACGAGCAGTACTTC.

This clone was counted only a few times. V is TRBV6-5 and J is TRBJ2-7, with a tentative D call TRBD2 (5 bases). The CDR3 extends over 13 amino acids. Deletions cut 5 bases from V and 2 bases from J, with 10 bases between. Germline loops: CDR1 MNHEY, CDR2 SVGAGI. The CDR3 protein is CASSPRGTYEQYF. CDR3 DNA sequence: TGTGCCAGCAGTCCACGAGGGACCTACGAGCAGTACTTC.